This TCR beta chain is drawn from a study of CDR3 diversity in severe acne. Germline V gives CDR1 MNHEY, CDR2 SVGAGI. The CDR3 spans 18 residues. The V segment lost 2 bases and the J segment 1 base; nucleotides outside the gene matches: 8. TCRdb fed the PCR reads into MiXCR, producing one record per CDR3 protein. Of roughly 81,000 distinct CDR3 sequences listed, around 50% are singletons. Sequences were obtained from blood. The source of this sequence is a male donor in good health, serving as a control. V and J are TRBV6-5 and TRBJ2-7; 13 nucleotides align to TRBD2. CDR3 bases: TGTGCCAGCAGTTACCGAACTAGCGGGGGGGCCGAATCCTACGAGCAGTACTTC. It yields the protein CASSYRTSGGAESYEQYF.